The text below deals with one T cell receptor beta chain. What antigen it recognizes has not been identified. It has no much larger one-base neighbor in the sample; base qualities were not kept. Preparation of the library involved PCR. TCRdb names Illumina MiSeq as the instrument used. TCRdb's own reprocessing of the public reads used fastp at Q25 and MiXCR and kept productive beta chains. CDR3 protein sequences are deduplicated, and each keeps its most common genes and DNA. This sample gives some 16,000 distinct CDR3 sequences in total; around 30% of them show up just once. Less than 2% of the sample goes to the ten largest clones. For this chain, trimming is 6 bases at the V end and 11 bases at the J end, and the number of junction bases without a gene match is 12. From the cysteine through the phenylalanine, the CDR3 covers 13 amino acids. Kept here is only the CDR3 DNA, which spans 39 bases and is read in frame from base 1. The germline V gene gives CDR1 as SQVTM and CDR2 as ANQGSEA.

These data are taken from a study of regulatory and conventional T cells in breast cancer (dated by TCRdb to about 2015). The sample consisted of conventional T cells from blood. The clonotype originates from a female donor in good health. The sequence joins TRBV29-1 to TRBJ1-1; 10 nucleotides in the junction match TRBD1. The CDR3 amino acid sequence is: CSVEMRQGAKAFF. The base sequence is TGCAGCGTCGAAATGCGACAGGGGGCGAAGGCTTTCTTT.